The 8 T cell receptor beta chains in this list originate from one sample, sequenced in a study of blood T cells in healthy people across ages. PCR was performed a second time for about 6 to 12 cycles using a sample-barcoded 5' primer and a J-beta primer mix. Using its own MiXCR run on the 5' RACE reads, TCRdb lists one record per CDR3 protein. The repertoire holds fewer than 950,000 distinct CDR3 sequences, around 36% seen once, with 13% in the top ten. The sequencing input was blood. The receptors shown here come from a man younger than 35 in good health.

Comments on this clonotype: A much larger clone sits a single nucleotide away, making a read error possible. V and J are TRBV7-9 and TRBJ1-1; D call uncertain. The CDR3 is 13 residues long. Germline V gene data show CDR1 as SEHNR and CDR2 as FQNEAQ (reference sequence). V was cut by 5 bases and J by 0 bases, with 7 bases left in between. DNA for the CDR3: TGTGCCAGCAGCCATGGGGTGAACACTGAAGCTTTCTTT. This codes for CASSHGVNTEAFF.

This clonotype appeared a few times. The chain links TRBV4-3 to TRBJ2-4; TRBD1 matches at 11 bases. The J call may be wrong; the DNA end is better matched by TRBJ2-7. CDR1 and CDR2 from the germline V gene are LGHNA and YSLEER. This CDR3 has 16 residues. The chain's CDR3 is CASSQDLGQGAAEQYF. The CDR3 DNA is TGCGCCAGCAGCCAAGATCTAGGACAGGGGGCGGCCGAGCAGTACTTC.

In the case of this clonotype: A much larger clonotype is one base distant, so this may be a read error. CDR3 in amino acids: CASARGTGGFQGTQYF. For the CDR3, the DNA is TGCGCCAGCGCCCGAGGGACAGGCGGCTTTCAAGGGACCCAGTACTTC. The chain employs TRBV5-1 and TRBJ2-5; the match to TRBD1 covers 8 bases. Germline V gene data show CDR1 as SGHRS and CDR2 as YFSETQ. The CDR3 runs 16 residues. The full variable domain, rest sourced from reference TRBV5-1 and TRBJ2-5, is KAGVTQTPRYLIKTRGQQVTLSCSPISGHRSVSWYQQTPGQGLQFLFEYFSETQRNKGNFPGRFSGRQFSNSRSEMNVSTLELGDSALYLCASARGTGGFQGTQYFGPGTRLLVL.

The CDR3 sequence is CASSPATGGKEQYF. CDR3 DNA: TGTGCCAGCAGTCCTGCGACAGGGGGTAAAGAGCAGTACTTC. This chain connects TRBV12-3 or TRBV12-4 to TRBJ2-7; 9 bases agree with TRBD1. The CDR3 loop spans 14 amino acids. V shed 5 bases, J shed 7 bases, and the junction held 9 bases outside the gene matches.

This clonotype was counted ten times or more. For the CDR3, the DNA is TGCGCCAGCAGTCAGCGGGATCCCACAGATACGCAGTATTTT. This sequence encodes CASSQRDPTDTQYF. The chain employs TRBV5-1 and TRBJ2-3; 7 nucleotides agree with TRBD2. Per germline, CDR1 SGHRS and CDR2 YFSETQ. The J segment lost 2 bases and the V segment lost 5 bases, leaving 5 bases of the junction unmatched. This CDR3 is 14 amino acids long.

In its sample, this clonotype was seen a few times. This rearrangement joins TRBV7-2 to TRBJ1-2; D unresolved. Trimming removed 5 bases from V and 0 bases from J, with 10 bases in between. Germline V gives CDR1 SGHTA, CDR2 FQGNSA. The CDR3 length is 14 residues. CDR3: CASSGQVANYGYTF. The CDR3 nucleotides are TGTGCCAGCAGCGGGCAGGTGGCTAACTATGGCTACACCTTC.

This chain links TRBV20-1 with TRBJ2-7, with D unresolved. Germline values: CDR1 DFQATT, CDR2 SNEGSKA (reference sequence). The CDR3 length is 12 residues. Trimming removed 6 bases at V and 7 bases at J, with 16 bases between. The CDR3 DNA follows: TGCAGTGCCCGACGACCGGACCTAGAGCAGTACTTC. Translation gives CSARRPDLEQYF.

This clonotype was seen only a few times. CDR3 sequence: CASGLTAATNEKLFF. In nucleotides, the CDR3 is TGTGCCAGCGGCCTTACAGCCGCAACTAATGAAAAACTGTTTTTT. V gene TRBV28 combines with J gene TRBJ1-4; D unclear. The CDR3 has 15 residues. Germline V CDR1 and CDR2: MDHEN, SYDVKM. With 8 bases removed from V and 0 bases from J, the gap between germline ends came to 13 bases.